What follows are 2 T cell receptor beta chains derived from one specimen sequenced in a study of blood T cells in healthy people across ages. A second PCR, run for roughly 7 to 12 cycles, used a sample-barcoded 5' primer plus a J-beta primer mix. Using its own MiXCR run on the 5' RACE reads, TCRdb lists one record per CDR3 protein. The data contain about 400,000 distinct CDR3 sequences, roughly half of them singletons. Input material: blood. These TCRs come from a man in his fifties or sixties in good health.

The V and J genes are TRBV29-1 and TRBJ2-5, with TRBD1 matching over 7 bases. J lost 7 bases, V lost 3 bases, and 2 bases had no gene match. The CDR3 totals 11 residues. The germline CDR1 and CDR2 sequences are SQVTM and ANQGSEA. As DNA, the CDR3 is TGCAGCGTTGAGACAGGGAGGACCCAGTACTTC. Protein product: CSVETGRTQYF. Full variable domain (rest looked up from reference TRBV29-1 and TRBJ2-5): SAVISQKPSRDICQRGTSLTIQCQVDSQVTMMFWYRQQPGQSLTLIATANQGSEATYESGFVIDKFPISRPNLTFSTLTVSNMSPEDSSIYLCSVETGRTQYFGPGTRLLVL.

In this sample, this clonotype turned up many times. The chain links TRBV29-1 to TRBJ2-4, with D perhaps TRBD2 (5 bases). The V and J ends lost 6 bases and 6 bases respectively, with 12 bases between them. This CDR3 comprises 12 residues. Germline lookup yields CDR1 SQVTM and CDR2 ANQGSEA. DNA of the CDR3: TGCAGCGTAGTGGAGGCAACAAACATTCAGTACTTC. Its protein is CSVVEATNIQYF.